The entry that follows covers one TCR beta chain sequence. Its antigen is unidentified. A junction end diverges from the germline sequence, so it may reflect a read error. TCRdb's copy holds only in-frame clones and misses some; the assay was immunoSEQ multiplex PCR. The sample lists approximately 19,000 clones; around four fifths were seen once. This CDR3 contains 11 residues. CDR1 and CDR2 (germline): KGHSH, LQKENI. The data originate from a study of CD4+ T cells in melanoma. The study, taken as a whole, reports: Neoantigen-specific CD4+ T cells in melanoma reportedly had diverse differentiation states.

The chain employs TRBV18 and TRBJ1-2; D call uncertain. The TCR was taken from a human donor with melanoma. The chain's CDR3 is CASSPGETLSF. The CDR3 nucleotides read TGTGCCAGCTCACCTGGGGAAACTCTTTCCTTC.